The 28 T cell receptor beta chains listed next were all sequenced from one sample in a study of blood T cell repertoires in COVID-19. The protocol was immunoSEQ multiplex PCR, while the TCRdb copy is restricted to in-frame clones and leaves out a portion. This sample has about 300,000 clones, with approximately 83% found just once. The material sequenced was PBMCs or T cells enriched from blood (not recorded which). These receptors were obtained from a man younger than 45 who had recovered from COVID-19.

The CDR3 sequence is CAISEARDNEQFF. Written as DNA, the CDR3 is TGTGCCATCAGTGAGGCACGGGACAATGAGCAGTTCTTC. This sequence joins TRBV10-3 and TRBJ2-1; D is undetermined. Germline V gene lookup returns CDR1 ENHRY and CDR2 SYGVKD. The CDR3 is made up of 13 amino acids. Trimming stripped 2 bases from V and 5 bases from J, with 7 bases between.

This clone was counted only a few times. The chain combines TRBV5-5 with TRBJ1-3; tentative D call: TRBD1 (6 bases). The CDR3 runs 15 residues. The V end lost 5 bases, the J end lost 4 bases, and 16 bases lay between the germline ends. Germline assignment: CDR1 SGHKS and CDR2 YYEKEE (reference sequence). This CDR3 is CASSQTGGLGNTIYF. The CDR3 DNA reads TGTGCCAGCAGTCAAACCGGGGGGCTCGGAAACACCATATATTTT.

This chain uses TRBV30 with TRBJ1-2; 7 bases fit TRBD1. Per germline, CDR1 GTSNPN and CDR2 SVGIG (reference sequence). This CDR3 has 13 amino acids. J lost 8 bases, V lost 1 base, and 7 bases had no gene match. In DNA, the CDR3 is TGTGCCTGGAGTGAACAGGGGAACGCAGGCTACACCTTC. Translation: CAWSEQGNAGYTF.

The J gene is TRBJ1-2, the V gene TRBV29-1; weak D call: TRBD1 (5 bases). Trimming left V 3 bases short and J 2 bases short, with 10 bases between. This CDR3 region has 13 residues. Looked up from germline, CDR1 is SQVTM and CDR2 is ANQGSEA. The CDR3 sequence: CSVDQGTNYGYTF. The CDR3 DNA is TGCAGCGTTGACCAGGGCACGAACTATGGCTACACCTTC.

This clone has a handful of counts. The chain links TRBV5-1 to TRBJ2-1; D may be TRBD2 (6 bases). CDR3 length: 15 residues. The germline V gene encodes CDR1 SGHRS and CDR2 YFSETQ. Trimming cost V 0 bases and J 0 bases, with 7 bases left between them. Here the CDR3 reads CASSLAGSSYNEQFF. The CDR3, as DNA: TGCGCCAGCAGCTTGGCCGGGAGCTCCTACAATGAGCAGTTCTTC.

This chain links TRBV19 with TRBJ1-5, with TRBD1 identical over 7 bases. The CDR3 totals 14 residues. Germline-derived CDR1 and CDR2 are LNHDA and SQIVND (reference sequence). V shed 9 bases and J 4 bases; nucleotides not matched to a gene: 9. The CDR3 DNA is TGTGCCAGCAGGGGGTCTACCACAAATCAGCCCCAGCATTTT. It is translated as CASRGSTTNQPQHF.

The CDR3 loop reads CSVTGGSGQPQHF. CDR3 DNA sequence: TGCAGCGTTACGGGGGGTTCGGGTCAGCCCCAGCATTTT. This chain links TRBV29-1 with TRBJ1-5, with a weak D call TRBD1 (5 bases). This CDR3 is built from 13 residues. Germline V CDR1 and CDR2: SQVTM, ANQGSEA. Trimming took off 5 bases at V and 6 bases at J, with 14 bases between the two ends. Filled out from reference TRBV29-1 and TRBJ1-5, the complete variable domain reads SAVISQKPSRDICQRGTSLTIQCQVDSQVTMMFWYRQQPGQSLTLIATANQGSEATYESGFVIDKFPISRPNLTFSTLTVSNMSPEDSSIYLCSVTGGSGQPQHFGDGTRLSIL.

This clone has a handful of counts. The chain combines TRBV6-2 or TRBV6-3 with TRBJ2-7, with TRBD1 identical over 9 bases. The germline V gene has CDR1 MNHEY and CDR2 SVGEGT. V lost 0 bases to trimming and J lost 2 bases; unmatched junction nucleotides: 14. The length of the CDR3 is 19 residues. The CDR3 DNA reads as TGTGCCAGCAGTTACTCGAGGAGCCCGAGAGGGACAGGGACCTACGAGCAGTACTTC. Its protein product is CASSYSRSPRGTGTYEQYF.

The V gene is TRBV9, the J gene TRBJ2-2, with TRBD2 identical over 7 bases. CDR1 and CDR2 from the germline V gene are SGDLS and YYNGEE. V was pared by 3 bases and J by 4 bases, with 3 bases of the junction left unmatched. CDR3 length: 14 amino acids. This CDR3 reads CASSAGGGTGELFF. CDR3 DNA: TGTGCCAGCAGCGCGGGGGGAGGCACCGGGGAGCTGTTTTTT.

This chain links TRBV7-8 with TRBJ1-3, with D uncertain. V lost 5 bases, J lost 0 bases, and 11 bases lay in between. The V gene's germline CDR1 is SGHVS and CDR2 FQNEAQ. This CDR3 spans 15 amino acids. The CDR3 protein is CASSIRFHSGNTIYF. DNA of the CDR3: TGTGCCAGCAGCATCCGGTTCCACTCTGGAAACACCATATATTTT.

This clone appeared a few times. The rearrangement links TRBV10-3 to TRBJ2-7; D is possibly TRBD1 (7 bases). V was clipped by 3 bases and J by 5 bases, with 8 bases between them. The CDR3 is 12 amino acids. CDR1 and CDR2 from the germline V gene are ENHRY and SYGVKD. The CDR3 DNA sequence: TGTGCCATCAGTGACAGGGGGGACGAGCAGTACTTC. It is translated as CAISDRGDEQYF.

The J gene is TRBJ2-4, the V gene TRBV29-1, with a possible D match to TRBD2 (6 bases). Deletions cut 6 bases from V and 8 bases from J, with 23 bases between. Germline V gene sequence: CDR1 SQVTM, CDR2 ANQGSEA. The CDR3 runs 15 residues. DNA of the CDR3: TGCAGCGTCGCGGGGTCGCCTGAAGAGTGGGACATTCAGTACTTC. It codes for CSVAGSPEEWDIQYF.

The chain joins TRBV25-1 to TRBJ1-2; TRBD1 aligns across 7 bases. V shed 3 bases and J 2 bases; nucleotides not matched to a gene: 9. Germline assignment: CDR1 MGHDK and CDR2 SYGVNS. This CDR3 spans 16 amino acids. The DNA for the CDR3 is TGTGCCAGCAGTGACCAGCGACAGGGAGGAAACTATGGCTACACCTTC. This sequence encodes CASSDQRQGGNYGYTF.

V gene TRBV5-6 combines with J gene TRBJ1-2; 7 bases fit TRBD1. Per the germline V gene, CDR1 is SGHDT and CDR2 is YYEEEE. This CDR3 is 14 amino acids long. V was pared by 4 bases and J by 8 bases, with 11 bases of the junction left unmatched. In nucleotides, the CDR3 is TGTGCCAGCAGCATCGACAGGGTGTCGGGCGGCTACACCTTC. Translation: CASSIDRVSGGYTF. The whole variable domain, remainder taken from reference TRBV5-6 and TRBJ1-2, is DAGVTQSPTHLIKTRGQQVTLRCSPKSGHDTVSWYQQALGQGPQFIFQYYEEEERQRGNFPDRFSGHQFPNYSSELNVNALLLGDSALYLCASSIDRVSGGYTFGSGTRLTVV.

The chain is built from TRBV3-1 (or the pseudogene TRBV3-2) and TRBJ2-2; D is ambiguous. Per germline, CDR1 LGHDT and CDR2 YNNKEL (reference sequence). Deletions cut 0 bases from V and 6 bases from J, with 8 bases between. There are 14 residues in the CDR3. This CDR3 is CASSQDSGSGELFF. In DNA, the CDR3 is TGTGCCAGCAGCCAAGATTCAGGCTCCGGGGAGCTGTTTTTT.

V is TRBV4-1 and J is TRBJ2-7; D may be TRBD2 (6 bases). The ends were cut back, 3 bases at V and 2 bases at J, with 14 bases in the middle. Germline CDR1 reads MGHRA; CDR2 reads YSYEKL. This CDR3 region has 15 residues. CDR3 protein: CASSQVGGQAYEQYF. The CDR3 DNA follows: TGCGCCAGCAGCCAGGTCGGGGGTCAGGCCTACGAGCAGTACTTC.

This clone turned up a few times. The V call is TRBV4-3, the J call TRBJ2-2; tentative D call: TRBD1 (6 bases). The V end lost 0 bases, the J end lost 4 bases, and 18 bases lay between the germline ends. The CDR3 has 18 residues. In germline, CDR1 is LGHNA, CDR2 YSLEER. For the CDR3, the DNA is TGCGCCAGCAGCCAAGAGGGGATTACAGGGTTGGGCACCGGGGAGCTGTTTTTT. Translated, it gives CASSQEGITGLGTGELFF.

The genes are TRBV30 and TRBJ1-6; possibly TRBD1 for D (6 bases). The CDR3 is 16 amino acids. V lost 1 base to trimming and J lost 9 bases, with 19 bases between them. The germline V gene has CDR1 GTSNPN and CDR2 SVGIG (reference sequence). CDR3 nucleotide sequence: TGTGCCTGGAGTGGATTACAGGGATCGGCTAGTTCACCCCTCCACTTT. Protein product: CAWSGLQGSASSPLHF.

V usage is TRBV10-3 and J usage is TRBJ1-6; 10 positions agree with TRBD1. The CDR3 has 14 amino acids. The V gene end was trimmed by 4 bases and the J gene end by 8 bases; junction bases not matched to a gene: 2. Germline loops: CDR1 ENHRY, CDR2 SYGVKD. CDR3 in amino acids: CAISGGTGDSPLHF. The CDR3, as DNA: TGTGCCATCAGTGGAGGGACAGGGGATTCACCCCTCCACTTT.

This chain uses TRBV5-6 with TRBJ2-7; TRBD1 agrees at 7 bases. CDR3 length equals 13 residues. The germline V gene encodes CDR1 SGHDT and CDR2 YYEEEE. V lost 7 bases, J lost 0 bases, and 4 bases stayed unmatched. The CDR3 coding sequence is TGTGCCAGCTTAAGACAGGGCTCCTACGAGCAGTACTTC. It translates to CASLRQGSYEQYF.

The chain recombines TRBV18 with TRBJ1-6; TRBD1 matches 8 bases. V trimming: 5 bases; J trimming: 10 bases; junction bases outside the gene matches: 13. Germline CDR1 is KGHSH and CDR2 is LQKENI. This CDR3 spans 16 amino acids. Here the CDR3 DNA reads TGTGCCAGCTCATCATACCCGGACAGGGCGGCCTCACCCCTCCACTTT. This encodes CASSSYPDRAASPLHF.

This clone was seen once. This sequence joins TRBV30 and TRBJ1-1; 9 bases fit TRBD1. The CDR3 length is 13 residues. The trim removed 6 bases at V and 11 bases at J, leaving 13 bases unmatched. Per the germline V gene, CDR1 is GTSNPN and CDR2 is SVGIG (reference sequence). The CDR3 bases are TGTGCCTGCACGACAGGGGGACTTAAGGCGGCTTTCTTT. Protein product: CACTTGGLKAAFF.

The V call is TRBV5-6, the J call TRBJ2-3; TRBD2 agrees at 9 bases. Germline assignment: CDR1 SGHDT and CDR2 YYEEEE. This CDR3 contains 16 residues. The V gene end was trimmed by 3 bases and the J gene end by 0 bases; junction bases not matched to a gene: 5. CDR3 region: CASSSRLAASTDTQYF. CDR3 nucleotide sequence: TGTGCCAGCAGCTCCCGACTAGCGGCAAGCACAGATACGCAGTATTTT.

CDR3 loop: CSVAGTTVEQFF. The CDR3 nucleotides are TGCAGCGTTGCTGGGACTACTGTTGAGCAGTTCTTC. This chain links TRBV29-1 with TRBJ2-1; 7 bases line up with TRBD2. CDR1 is SQVTM and CDR2 is ANQGSEA in the germline V gene. This CDR3 comprises 12 residues. V shed 4 bases and J 9 bases; nucleotides not matched to a gene: 6.

The genes are TRBV19 and TRBJ1-2; 8 positions match TRBD1. The CDR3 has 15 amino acids. Germline V lookup: CDR1 LNHDA, CDR2 SQIVND (reference sequence). With 0 bases clipped from V and 4 bases from J, the junction kept 4 bases outside the gene matches. CDR3 sequence reads: CASSIDRGLIYGYTF. The CDR3 nucleotides read TGTGCCAGTAGTATAGACAGGGGGCTTATCTATGGCTACACCTTC.

The chain joins TRBV5-4 to TRBJ2-4; the D gene is possibly TRBD2 (5 bases). V was trimmed by 2 bases and J by 1 base, leaving 10 bases between them. This CDR3 spans 15 amino acids. Germline-derived CDR1 and CDR2 are SGHNT and YYREEE (reference sequence). This chain's CDR3 is CASSFLPGAKNIQYF. CDR3 in DNA: TGTGCCAGCAGCTTCCTTCCGGGGGCCAAAAACATTCAGTACTTC.

CDR3 sequence (DNA): TGTGCCAGCAGTTTAGACAGGGTAAACATTCAGTACTTC. This codes for CASSLDRVNIQYF. The gene calls are TRBV12-3 or TRBV12-4 and TRBJ2-4, with D possibly TRBD1 on 6 matching bases. V lost 1 base and J lost 6, with 7 bases in between. This CDR3 is built from 13 residues.

Remarks on this clone: Other DNA sequences within the sample encode an identical CDR3. V gene TRBV7-9 combines with J gene TRBJ1-2, with 9 bases that match TRBD1. Germline values: CDR1 SEHNR, CDR2 FQNEAQ (reference sequence). V dropped 4 bases and J dropped 8; count of bases not matched to a gene: 2. The CDR3 has 12 amino acids. The CDR3 is CASSSTGGGYTF. The CDR3 bases are TGTGCCAGCAGCTCAACAGGGGGCGGCTACACCTTC.